This T cell receptor beta chain was sequenced in a study of T cells in Graves' hyperthyroidism and ophthalmopathy (dated by TCRdb to between 2018 and 2020). Regarding the research as a whole: Peripheral blood samples were taken at the time of initial diagnosis, prior to any treatment. To identify TCR V-J signatures that set the groups apart, the researchers used a discovery cohort of 100 patients, made up of under 50 with Graves' ophthalmopathy and about 60 with stable Graves' hyperthyroidism. In several Graves' hyperthyroidism patients, the study also compared T-cell repertoires from thyroid tissue with T-cell repertoires from blood. The paper reports TCR Vbeta CDR3 sequencing of roughly 140 peripheral blood samples: approximately 41 ophthalmopathy, 75 to 80 hyperthyroidism and about 17 progressor patients. Once sampling was done, hyperthyroidism patients were given methimazole at a starting dose of 30 mg daily, whereas ophthalmopathy patients were given high-dose intravenous methylprednisolone. An independent validation cohort of 18 to 20 hyperthyroidism patients and 17 patients who later progressed to ophthalmopathy tested prospective prediction of ophthalmopathy. The 95 to 100 discovery patients were randomly divided into training and test sets at a 7:3 ratio. The research as a whole found: Sample size was not statistically predetermined, and investigators were not blinded to group allocation. A model built on a 13 V-J signature distinguished ophthalmopathy from stable hyperthyroidism, reaching about 88% sensitivity and around 81% specificity in cross-validation and 80%/75% in testing. Most expanded thyroid clonotypes (frequency above 0.001) were also detected in blood, a finding suggesting that blood repertoires may reflect thyroid immune responses. In validation, progression to ophthalmopathy was predicted by the model with nearly 71% sensitivity and around 75% specificity, a median of approximately 6.5 months before onset.

Worth noting for this clonotype: Its antigen has not been determined. A much larger clone differs from this one at a single base, so this may be a read error.

Graves' hyperthyroidism was defined as stable when no progression to ophthalmopathy occurred over 18 months of follow-up. Hyperthyroidism patients were newly diagnosed, with disease duration under 2 months, and aged 18 to 65 years. Any patient with an uncontrolled infection, another autoimmune disease, pregnancy or lactation was excluded. Diagnoses were established on the basis of clinical symptoms, serum thyroxine and TRAb, thyroid ultrasound, and orbital computed tomography. PBMCs were isolated from roughly 10 ml of fresh peripheral blood by Ficoll-Paque density gradient centrifugation. Total RNA was extracted with Trizol reagent, and quality was checked on an Agilent 2100 Bioanalyzer. Its CDR3 holds 13 amino acids, cysteine through phenylalanine. Of all the DNA, just the CDR3 is kept, 39 bases in frame from base 1. Deletion took 4 bases off V and 10 bases off J, with a span of 15 bases between the germline ends. Sequences MNHEY (CDR1) and SMNVEV (CDR2) are obtained from the germline V gene (reference sequence).

TCR beta CDR3 regions were amplified from RNA transcripts. For the first round of RT-PCR on the TCR CDR3, the HTBI primer set was used together with the Qiagen OneStep RT-PCR kit. Libraries were constructed in a second round of multiplex PCR, after which size selection and purification were performed. Sequencing of the libraries was done on an Illumina HiSeq2000 using paired-end 100 bp reads. The paper's data handling went like this. Raw data were processed with SOAPnuke, discarding reads with adapters, uncalled bases, mean Phred below 15, or no exact constant-primer or identifier match. High-quality paired reads were merged using COPE v1.2.5, and each unique nucleotide sequence was defined as a clonotype. Clonotypes were aligned to IMGT TRBV, TRBD and TRBJ reference segments using MiTCR v1.1. Only V-J combinations with frequency above 0.0001, covering roughly 99% of repertoires, were analysed. The TCS score was defined as F50 (clonal expansion) divided by E x V (chaos), with BLOSUM62-based TCRdist calculated between CDR3 peptides within each V-J. Welch's t-statistics and random forest reduced approximately 520 V-J features to 13, which were used in a naive Bayes classifier (R e1071). TCRdb reran the public reads through fastp at Q25 and MiXCR, keeping productive beta chains. Each entry merges the rows of one CDR3 protein and shows their most common DNA and genes. It is TCRdb's table, rather than the study itself, that gives the V and J calls and clone size. Here the sample has fewer than 250,000 distinct CDR3 sequences; over 15% occur a single time. The top ten clonotypes cover approximately 50% of the sample.

This sequence originates from a man aged 50-59 years with Graves' hyperthyroidism. The rearrangement combines TRBV27 with TRBJ2-3; the D gene is perhaps TRBD2, on 5 matching bases. Sequencing was done on a sample of blood. The CDR3 sequence is CASSSDGLWPQYF. The sequenced DNA: TGTGCCAGCAGTTCAGACGGACTGTGGCCGCAGTATTTT.